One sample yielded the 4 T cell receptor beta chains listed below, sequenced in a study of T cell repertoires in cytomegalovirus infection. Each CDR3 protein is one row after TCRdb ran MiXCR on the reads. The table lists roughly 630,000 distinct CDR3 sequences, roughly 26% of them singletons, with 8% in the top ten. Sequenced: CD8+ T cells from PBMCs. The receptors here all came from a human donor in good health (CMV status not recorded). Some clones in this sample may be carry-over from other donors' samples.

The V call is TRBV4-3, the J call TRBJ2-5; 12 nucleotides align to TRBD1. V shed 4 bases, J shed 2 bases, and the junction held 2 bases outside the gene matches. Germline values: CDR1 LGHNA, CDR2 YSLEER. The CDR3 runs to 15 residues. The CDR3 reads CASSRDRGLQETQYF. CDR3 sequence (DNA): TGCGCCAGCAGCCGGGACAGGGGGCTTCAAGAGACCCAGTACTTC.

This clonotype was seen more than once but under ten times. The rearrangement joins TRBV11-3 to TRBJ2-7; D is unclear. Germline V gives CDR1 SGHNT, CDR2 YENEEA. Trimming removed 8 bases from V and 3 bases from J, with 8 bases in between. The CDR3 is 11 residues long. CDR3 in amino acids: CASWLHYEQYV. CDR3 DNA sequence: TGTGCCAGCTGGTTGCACTACGAGCAGTACGTC.

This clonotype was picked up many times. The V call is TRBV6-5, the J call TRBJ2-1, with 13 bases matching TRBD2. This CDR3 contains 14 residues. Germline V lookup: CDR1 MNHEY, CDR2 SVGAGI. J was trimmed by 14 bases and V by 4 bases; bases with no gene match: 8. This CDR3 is CASSSGLAGADKFF. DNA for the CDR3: TGTGCCAGCAGTTCCGGACTAGCGGGGGCCGATAAGTTCTTC.

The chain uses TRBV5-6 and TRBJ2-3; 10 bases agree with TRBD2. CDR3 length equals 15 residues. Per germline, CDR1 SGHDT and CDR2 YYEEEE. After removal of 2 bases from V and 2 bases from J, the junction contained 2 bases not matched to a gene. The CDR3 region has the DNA TGTGCCAGCAGCTTTACTAGCGGGACCACAGATACGCAGTATTTT. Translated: CASSFTSGTTDTQYF.